This T cell receptor beta chain was captured in a study of blood T cell repertoires in COVID-19. The wider study: Material from acute and convalescent COVID-19 was sourced from the United States, Italy and Spain. T cells, B-cell-depleted T cells, or PBMCs supplied cDNA or gDNA.

The CDR3 length is 13 residues. V lost 5 bases to trimming and J lost 4 bases; unmatched junction nucleotides: 3. In the source study's methods: Nucleated cell number was recorded as an estimate derived from reference gene primer amplification. Some clones are missing from TCRdb's copy, which holds only in-frame ones; the method was immunoSEQ multiplex PCR. V, J and clone size reflect that table, while D and trimming were determined from the DNA. There are 100,000 to 150,000 clones in the sample; 70% to 90% occur only once, and 1% to 1.5% lies in the top ten. The chain is built from TRBV12-3 or TRBV12-4 and TRBJ1-2, with 8 bases fitting TRBD1. Sequences were obtained from peripheral blood. The TCR comes from a woman aged 80 or over with acute or convalescent COVID-19. The DNA for the CDR3 is TGTGCCAGCAGTGTAGGACAGGGCTATGGCTACACCTTC. This codes for CASSVGQGYGYTF.